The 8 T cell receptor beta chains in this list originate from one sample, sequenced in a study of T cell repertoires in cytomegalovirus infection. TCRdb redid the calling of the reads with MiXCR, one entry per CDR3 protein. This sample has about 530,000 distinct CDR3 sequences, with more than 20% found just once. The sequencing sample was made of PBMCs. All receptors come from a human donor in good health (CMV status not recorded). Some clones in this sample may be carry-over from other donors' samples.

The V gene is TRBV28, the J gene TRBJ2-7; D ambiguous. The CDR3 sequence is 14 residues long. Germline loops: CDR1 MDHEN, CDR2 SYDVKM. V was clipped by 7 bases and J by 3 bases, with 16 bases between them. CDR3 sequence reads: CASTSPSSYYEQYF. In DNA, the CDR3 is TGTGCCAGCACGTCACCCTCATCCTACTACGAGCAGTACTTC. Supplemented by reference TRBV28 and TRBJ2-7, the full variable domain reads DVKVTQSSRYLVKRTGEKVFLECVQDMDHENMFWYRQDPGLGLRLIYFSYDVKMKEKGDIPEGYSVSREKKERFSLILESASTNQTSMYLCASTSPSSYYEQYFGPGTRLTVT.

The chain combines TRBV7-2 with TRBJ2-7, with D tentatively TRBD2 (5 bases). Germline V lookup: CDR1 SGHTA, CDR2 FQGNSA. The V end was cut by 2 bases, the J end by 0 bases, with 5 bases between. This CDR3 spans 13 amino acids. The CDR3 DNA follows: TGTGCCAGCAGCTTAACTAGCTCCTACGAGCAGTACTTC. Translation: CASSLTSSYEQYF.

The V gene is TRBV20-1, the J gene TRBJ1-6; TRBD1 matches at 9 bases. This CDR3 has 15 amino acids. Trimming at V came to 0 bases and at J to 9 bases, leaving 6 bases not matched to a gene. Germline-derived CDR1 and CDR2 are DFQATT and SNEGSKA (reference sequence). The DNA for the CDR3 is TGCAGTGCTAGAGAACCGACAGGGGGGGCTTCACCCCTCCACTTT. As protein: CSAREPTGGASPLHF.

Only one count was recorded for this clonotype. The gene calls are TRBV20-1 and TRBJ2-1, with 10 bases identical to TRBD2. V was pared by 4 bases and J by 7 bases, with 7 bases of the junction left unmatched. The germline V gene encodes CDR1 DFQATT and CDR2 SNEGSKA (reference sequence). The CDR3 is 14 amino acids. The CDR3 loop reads CSAKAVAGGNEQFF. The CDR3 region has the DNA TGCAGTGCTAAGGCCGTAGCGGGAGGAAATGAGCAGTTCTTC.

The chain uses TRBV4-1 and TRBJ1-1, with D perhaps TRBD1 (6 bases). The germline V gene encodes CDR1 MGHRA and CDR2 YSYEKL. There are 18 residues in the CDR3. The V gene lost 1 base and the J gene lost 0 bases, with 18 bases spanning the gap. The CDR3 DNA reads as TGCGCCAGCAGCCAAGCCTCACAGGGATCGAGAATGAACACTGAAGCTTTCTTT. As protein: CASSQASQGSRMNTEAFF.

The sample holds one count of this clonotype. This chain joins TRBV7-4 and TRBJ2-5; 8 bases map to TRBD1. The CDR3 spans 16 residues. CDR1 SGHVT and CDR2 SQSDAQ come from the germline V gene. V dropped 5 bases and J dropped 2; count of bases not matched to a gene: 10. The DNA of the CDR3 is TGTGCCAGCAGCCTATCCATGGGACAGGAGCAAGAGACCCAGTACTTC. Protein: CASSLSMGQEQETQYF.

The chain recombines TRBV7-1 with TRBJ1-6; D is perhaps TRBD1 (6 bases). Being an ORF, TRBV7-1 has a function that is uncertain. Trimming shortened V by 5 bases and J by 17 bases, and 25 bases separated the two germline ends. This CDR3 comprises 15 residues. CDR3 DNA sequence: TGTGCCAGCAGCCCCCCACGGACAGTCCTGGATCCCTTCCACTTT. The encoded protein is CASSPPRTVLDPFHF.

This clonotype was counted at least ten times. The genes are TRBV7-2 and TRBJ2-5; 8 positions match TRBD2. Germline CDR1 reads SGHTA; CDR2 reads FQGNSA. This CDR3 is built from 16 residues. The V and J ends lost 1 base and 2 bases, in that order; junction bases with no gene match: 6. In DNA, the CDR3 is TGTGCCAGCAGCTTAGAGGCGGGAGGACAACAAGAGACCCAGTACTTC. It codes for CASSLEAGGQQETQYF.